The clone carrying this T cell receptor (beta chain) was picked up a small number of times. In germline, CDR1 is LNHNV, CDR2 YYDKDF (reference sequence). This CDR3 spans 15 amino acids. V dropped 0 bases and J dropped 7; count of bases not matched to a gene: 6. The data stem from a study of T-cell reconstitution after alpha-beta-depleted transplantation in children. Unique molecular identifiers featured in how the TCRbeta library was prepared. TCRdb itself ran the PCR reads through MiXCR, one entry per CDR3 protein. Among fewer than 550,000 distinct CDR3 sequences listed, around 15% were seen once. This TCR derives from a boy under two years old who had a stem cell transplant for Wiskott-Aldrich syndrome, so the T cells may come from the graft donor. This chain joins TRBV15 and TRBJ2-3; TRBD2 matches 8 bases. This specimen consisted of PBMCs, mostly from graft donor cells, obtained 360 days after TCRalphabeta/CD19-depleted stem cell transplant. Written as DNA, the CDR3 is TGTGCCACCAGCAGAGATATCGGGGGGGCCTATACGCAGTATTTT. This translates into CATSRDIGGAYTQYF.